This TCR beta chain was documented in a study of blood T cells in healthy people across ages (dated by TCRdb to the mid-2010s). In terms of the full investigation: In model experiments, template switching captured about one uniquely barcoded TCR beta cDNA molecule for every two T cells. Four age groups were formed from the donors: young (average roughly 16 years), middle-aged (approximately 40), aged (around 68) and long-lived (82). Donors of different ages were randomly distributed across sequencing lanes to avoid experimental bias. The study measured age-related changes in TCR beta repertoire diversity using deep sequencing normalized with unique cDNA molecular identifiers. Two additional independent replicas of 1 million unique cDNA reads from the same blood draw were analyzed for two donors (one aged 18 to 30 and one aged 80 or older).

Points the paper makes about the study in general: Compared with the aged group, the long-lived group had more naive CD4+ T cells, fewer expanded clones and increased TCR diversity, suggesting age selection. As age increased, observed TCR beta diversity per million T cells dropped in a roughly linear way, and a significant reduction was already evident by age around 41. Because donor CMV infection status was unknown, age-related changes in expanded clonotypes were potentially confounded. Since profiling was done on bulk unsorted PBMCs, naive and antigen-experienced compartments could not be conclusively compared. Estimates of total diversity based on one million sequenced T cells were considered lower bounds and underestimates. There was a strong correlation between observed TCR beta diversity and the percentage of naive T cells measured by flow cytometry.

A remark on this clonotype: Its antigen remains unidentified. Base qualities are not recorded, but no much larger clone differs from it by a single base.

The library came from 5' RACE. Instrument on record: Illumina HiSeq 2500. A second PCR of roughly 6 to 11 cycles was run with a J-beta primer mix and a sample-barcoded 5' primer. Each TCR beta cDNA molecule received a unique molecular identifier from a template-switch 5' adaptor carrying 12 random nucleotides. Each sample yielded at least 2.5 million CDR3-containing paired-end reads. All of the RNA was converted into first-strand cDNA using the Mint cDNA synthesis kit, with a TRBC-specific oligonucleotide serving as the primer. Following uracil-DNA glycosylase treatment, all cDNA underwent a first 18-cycle PCR with the universal primers M1SS and BC2_uni_R. As for how the authors treated the data: For normalization, 1 million high-quality reads, each with a distinct molecular identifier, were randomly selected from each sample. Instead of being binned into consensus sequences, reads with shared molecular identifiers were discarded. CDR3 identification, clonotype clustering and error correction used MiTCR with a Q25 quality threshold and the strictest error-elimination algorithm. A nonparametric unseen species model using Euler transformation provided a lower-bound estimate of total TCR beta diversity. The public sequencing data were trimmed at Q25 with fastp and processed into clonotypes with MiXCR by TCRdb, which kept only in-frame beta chains. Each entry is one CDR3 protein sequence, shown with its most common DNA and genes. TCRdb, not the authors, supplied the V and J calls. For this sample there are hundreds of thousands of distinct CDR3 sequences; 40% to 50% appear just once. The ten largest clones represent 15% to 25% of the sample.

After removal of 1 base from V and 14 bases from J, the junction retains 7 bases not matched to a gene. As encoded in the germline V gene, CDR1 is MGHDK while CDR2 is SYGVNS. The CDR3 sequence holds 13 residues, the cysteine and phenylalanine included. Only the CDR3 DNA stays, 39 bases, in frame from base 1. Donors were under 40 systemically healthy Caucasian individuals from Russia aged roughly 6 to 90 years. Approximately 10 milliliters of peripheral blood were collected from each donor into EDTA-treated Vacutainer tubes. Ficoll-Paque density-gradient centrifugation was used to isolate PBMCs, with at least 6.5 million obtained per sample. Trizol reagent was used to extract total RNA from PBMCs, with at least 6 micrograms per sample. For every donor, an aliquot of PBMCs went through flow cytometry to measure the percentages of naive CD45RAhigh/CD27high T cells.

Sequenced: blood. This clonotype originated in a man in his sixties in good health. Recombination connected TRBV25-1 to TRBJ2-1, with 8 junctional bases fitting TRBD2. This receptor carries the CDR3 CASSESGGDRKFF. In nucleotides, the sequence is TGTGCCAGCAGTGAATCCGGGGGGGACCGAAAGTTCTTC.